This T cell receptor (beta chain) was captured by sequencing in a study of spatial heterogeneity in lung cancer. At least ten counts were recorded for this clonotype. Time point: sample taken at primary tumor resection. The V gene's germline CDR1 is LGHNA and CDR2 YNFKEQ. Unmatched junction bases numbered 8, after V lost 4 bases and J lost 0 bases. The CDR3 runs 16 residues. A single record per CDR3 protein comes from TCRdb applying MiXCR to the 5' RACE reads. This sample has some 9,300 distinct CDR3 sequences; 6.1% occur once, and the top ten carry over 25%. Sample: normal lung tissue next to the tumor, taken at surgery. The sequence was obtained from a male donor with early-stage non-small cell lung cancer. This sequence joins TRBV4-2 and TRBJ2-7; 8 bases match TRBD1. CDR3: CASSPQTGDSSYEQYF. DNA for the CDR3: TGTGCCAGCAGCCCCCAGACAGGGGACTCCTCCTACGAGCAGTACTTC.